A selection of T cell receptor beta chains follows, all from one sample in a study of beta chain features in type 1 diabetes. The repertoire was sequenced with immunoSEQ multiplex PCR; TCRdb's copy has only in-frame clones and lacks some. Of about 16,000 clones listed, 45% to 55% are singletons. The sample was stem cell memory CD4+ T cells from blood. These receptors were collected from a woman aged 18-35 years in good health. CDR3s include the opening cysteine and the closing phenylalanine or tryptophan. Each record gives: D gene, J gene, V gene, clone size, CDR3 DNA, CDR3 protein. D genes are given only for firm matches. Clone size appears in some rows only: once, few, many, or a class for an expanded clone.

-,TRBJ1-4,TRBV18,-,TGTGCCAGCTCACGAGGCACGGAAAAACTGTTTTTT,CASSRGTEKLFF
TRBD1,TRBJ2-7,TRBV6-6,-,TGTGCCAGCAGTCGCAGGGGGAGCTACGAGCAGTACTTC,CASSRRGSYEQYF
-,TRBJ1-1,TRBV7-8,-,TGTGCCAGCAGCTTAGTTCAAGGGGGCACTGAAGCTTTCTTT,CASSLVQGGTEAFF
TRBD2,TRBJ2-5,TRBV7-9,-,TGTGCCAGCAGCCTGGGACTAGCGGGAGGCGTCCAAGAGACCCAGTACTTC,CASSLGLAGGVQETQYF
TRBD1,TRBJ1-2,TRBV5-4,-,TGTGCCAGCAGCCCCGACCGACAGGGCCTTGTGACTATCGGTGGCTACACCTTC,CASSPDRQGLVTIGGYTF
TRBD2,TRBJ2-2,TRBV27,-,TGTGCCAGCAGCTTCCCGGGGGGTACCGGGGAGCTGTTTTTT,CASSFPGGTGELFF
-,TRBJ2-1,TRBV5-6,once,TGTGCCAGCAGCTTTCCGGAGTTCAAGGGGATCAAGAATGAGCAGTTCTTC,CASSFPEFKGIKNEQFF
-,TRBJ1-1,TRBV28,-,TGTGCCAGCAGCCAGAGCCGGGGGGTGGGTAAAGCTTTCTTT,CASSQSRGVGKAFF
-,TRBJ2-5,TRBV19,few,TGTGCCAGTAGAAGCTGGCAGGGGCAAGAGACCCAGTACTTC,CASRSWQGQETQYF
-,TRBJ1-1,TRBV5-1,-,TGCGCCAGCAGCCCCATCGTGGGCAGGGCGAACACTGAAGCTTTCTTT,CASSPIVGRANTEAFF
TRBD2,TRBJ2-7,TRBV18,-,TGTGCCAGCTCACCACTGGGACTAGCGGGAGGGATCTCCTACGAGCAGTACTTC,CASSPLGLAGGISYEQYF
TRBD1,TRBJ2-2,TRBV9,-,TGTGCCAGCAGCGTCGAACCCGCGACAGGGATTAACACCGGGGAGCTGTTTTTT,CASSVEPATGINTGELFF
-,TRBJ1-1,TRBV7-9,-,TGTGCCATTGTAGGGGACTCGAACACTGAAGCTTTCTTT,CAIVGDSNTEAFF
-,TRBJ1-1,TRBV18,-,TGTGCCAGCTCGCCCGGGCAGGGAAACACTGAAGCTTTCTTT,CASSPGQGNTEAFF
-,TRBJ2-7,TRBV25-1,-,TGTGCCAGCAGTGGGATACGAGACTACACCTACGAGCAGTACTTC,CASSGIRDYTYEQYF
TRBD1,TRBJ2-7,TRBV29-1,few,TGCAGCGTGGGCAGGGACAGCCTATCCTACGAGCAGTACTTC,CSVGRDSLSYEQYF
-,TRBJ2-1,TRBV28,-,TGTGCCAGCAGTTTTATCCCGAACAGATCCTTCTACAATGAGCAGTTCTTC,CASSFIPNRSFYNEQFF
-,TRBJ2-5,TRBV11-3,-,TGTGCCAGCAGCTCGGTGGGGGCAGAGACCCAGTACTTC,CASSSVGAETQYF
TRBD2,TRBJ2-1,TRBV23-1,-,TGCGCCAGCAGTCAATCAATCTATCAGTCTAGCGGGGAGTCCTACAATGAGCAGTTCTTC,CASSQSIYQSSGESYNEQFF
-,TRBJ1-1,TRBV2,-,TGTGCCAGCAAAGGACAGACAAACACTGAAGCTTTCTTT,CASKGQTNTEAFF
-,TRBJ1-1,TRBV5-1,-,TGCGCCAGCAGCTTCGGACGGACTACACTGAACACTGAAGCTTTCTTT,CASSFGRTTLNTEAFF
TRBD1,TRBJ1-5,TRBV7-8,-,TGTGCCAGCAGACTGACAGGGACAAATAGCAATCAGCCCCAGCATTTT,CASRLTGTNSNQPQHF
TRBD1,TRBJ1-2,TRBV5-1,few,TGCGCCAGCAGCGGGGGACAGACTAACTATGGCTACACCTTC,CASSGGQTNYGYTF
-,TRBJ2-1,TRBV7-9,-,TGTGCCAGCAGGGCTGGAGGGCTGGGTGAGCAGTTCTTC,CASRAGGLGEQFF
TRBD2,TRBJ2-1,TRBV14,-,TGTGCCAGCAGCCAATTACTAGCGGGACCTTACAATGAGCAGTTCTTC,CASSQLLAGPYNEQFF
TRBD1,TRBJ2-7,TRBV18,-,TGTGCCAGCTCACCCAGACAGGGGCAAAGCTACGAGCAGTACTTC,CASSPRQGQSYEQYF
TRBD1,TRBJ1-5,TRBV29-1,-,TGCAGCGTTGAGATTTCGGACAGGGCCAGCAATCAGCCCCAGCATTTT,CSVEISDRASNQPQHF
TRBD1,TRBJ2-7,TRBV28,-,TGTGCCAGCAGTTTATATGACAGGGGAAAAGTGTACGAGCAGTACTTC,CASSLYDRGKVYEQYF
TRBD2,TRBJ2-1,TRBV19,-,TGTGCCAGTAGTATTCGGCTAGCGGGAGGGGATGAGCAGTTCTTC,CASSIRLAGGDEQFF
-,TRBJ1-3,TRBV18,-,TGTGCCAGCCAATTCGACAGAACTGGAAACACCATATATTTT,CASQFDRTGNTIYF
-,TRBJ2-1,TRBV7-2,medium-sized,TGTGCCAGCAGCTTGGAGGGGGCTTCCTACAATGAGCAGTTCTTC,CASSLEGASYNEQFF
TRBD2,TRBJ2-6,TRBV7-9,few,TGTGCCAGCAGCCGACTAGCAGGATCTGGGGCCAACGTCCTGACTTTC,CASSRLAGSGANVLTF
-,TRBJ2-5,TRBV28,-,TGTGCCAGCAGTTTCTCCGGACTGAAGGAGACCCAGTACTTC,CASSFSGLKETQYF
-,TRBJ1-1,TRBV2,once,TGTGCCAGCAGTTGGTGGGGGGGGGACACTGAAGCTTTCTTT,CASSWWGGDTEAFF
-,TRBJ1-3,TRBV7-3,-,TGTGCCAGCAGCTCCTTAAGGGGAAACACCACATATTTT,CASSSLRGNTTYF
-,TRBJ2-3,TRBV7-2,few,TGTGCCAGCAGCAGACAGACCTACACAGATACGCAGTATTTT,CASSRQTYTDTQYF
TRBD2,TRBJ2-5,TRBV10-3,once,TGTGCCATCAGTGAGCTTCTAGCGGGAGAAAATTCGGGGTACTTC,CAISELLAGENSGYF
TRBD1,TRBJ2-3,TRBV5-1,-,TGCGCCAGCAGCCCGCCAGTCGGGACAGGGGCAACAGATACGCAGTATTTT,CASSPPVGTGATDTQYF
-,TRBJ2-7,TRBV7-9,-,TGTGCCAGCAGCTTACTGGACACTTTCTACGAGCAGTACTTC,CASSLLDTFYEQYF
-,TRBJ1-1,TRBV6-6,-,TGTGCCAGCATTTATACAGCGAACACTGAAGCTTTCTTT,CASIYTANTEAFF
TRBD1,TRBJ2-1,TRBV10-2,few,TGCGCCAGCAGAGGGACAGGGGGCTTCTCCTACAATGAGCAGTTCTTC,CASRGTGGFSYNEQFF
-,TRBJ2-2,TRBV6-6,-,TGTGCCAGCAGTGGTATTCGGACCGGGGAGCTGTTTTTT,CASSGIRTGELFF
-,TRBJ1-1,TRBV11-3,-,TGTGCCAGCAGCCAAACCGAGTGGACTGAAGCTTTCTTT,CASSQTEWTEAFF